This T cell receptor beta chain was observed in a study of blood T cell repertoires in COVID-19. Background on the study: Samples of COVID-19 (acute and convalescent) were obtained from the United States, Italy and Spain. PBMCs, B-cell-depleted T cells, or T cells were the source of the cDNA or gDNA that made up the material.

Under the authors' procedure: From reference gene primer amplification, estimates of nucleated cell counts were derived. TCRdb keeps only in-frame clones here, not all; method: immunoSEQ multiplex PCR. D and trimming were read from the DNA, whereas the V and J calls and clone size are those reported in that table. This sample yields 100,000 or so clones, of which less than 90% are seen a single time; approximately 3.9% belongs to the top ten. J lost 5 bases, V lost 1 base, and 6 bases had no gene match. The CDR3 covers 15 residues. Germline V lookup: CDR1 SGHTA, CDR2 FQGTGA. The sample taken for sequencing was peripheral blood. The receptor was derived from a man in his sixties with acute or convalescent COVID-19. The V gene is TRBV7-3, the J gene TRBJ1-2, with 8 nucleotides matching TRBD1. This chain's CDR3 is CASSLSPGGSYGYTF. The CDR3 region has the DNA TGTGCCAGCAGCTTAAGTCCAGGGGGCTCGTATGGCTACACCTTC.